This TCR beta chain was captured in a study of tumor and adjacent non-tumor tissue in lung cancer. Turning to the study itself: There were around 11 adenocarcinoma, a couple of squamous cell carcinoma and 1 small cell lung cancer cases.

Notes on the study in general: Tumor tissue had significantly higher TCR diversity than normal lung. In normal lung, the top 100 clones were significantly more dominant than in tumor.

The CDR3 extends over 18 amino acids. The library came from three nested PCR rounds adapted from ARM-PCR protocols. TCRdb itself ran the multiplex PCR reads through MiXCR, one entry per CDR3 protein. The data contain about 93,000 distinct CDR3 sequences, around two thirds of them seen just once; the ten biggest clones take up roughly 15%. No cell sorting was done before RNA was extracted from the tissue. Donors were chemotherapy-naive, newly diagnosed lung cancer surgical patients in China, August–late 2014. As to this clonotype: The antigen is not known. Its ends do not fully match the called genes, so a read error is possible.

The sample taken for sequencing was lung tumor tissue. The clonotype was recovered from an older man with non-small cell lung cancer. The chain combines TRBV12-3 or TRBV12-4 with TRBJ2-6; possible D gene TRBD1, 6 bases. This CDR3 reads CARSLSGTKLSRANVLTF. DNA of the CDR3: TGTGCCAGGAGTTTATCAGGGACAAAACTCTCTAGGGCCAACGTCCTGACTTTC.